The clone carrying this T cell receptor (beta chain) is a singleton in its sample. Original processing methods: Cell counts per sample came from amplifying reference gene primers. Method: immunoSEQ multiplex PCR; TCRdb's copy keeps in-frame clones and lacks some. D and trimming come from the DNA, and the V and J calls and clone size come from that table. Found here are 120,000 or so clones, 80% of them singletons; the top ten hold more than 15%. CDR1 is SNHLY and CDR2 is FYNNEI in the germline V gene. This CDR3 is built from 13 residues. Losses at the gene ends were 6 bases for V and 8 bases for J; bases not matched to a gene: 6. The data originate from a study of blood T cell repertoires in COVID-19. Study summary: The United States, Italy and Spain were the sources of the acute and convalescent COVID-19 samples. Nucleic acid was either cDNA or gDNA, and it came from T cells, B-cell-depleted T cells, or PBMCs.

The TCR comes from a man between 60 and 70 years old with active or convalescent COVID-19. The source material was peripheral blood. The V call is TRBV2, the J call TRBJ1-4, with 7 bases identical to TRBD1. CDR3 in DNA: TGTGCCAGCAGGGTGAGGGGGCAAGAAAAACTGTTTTTT. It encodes CASRVRGQEKLFF.